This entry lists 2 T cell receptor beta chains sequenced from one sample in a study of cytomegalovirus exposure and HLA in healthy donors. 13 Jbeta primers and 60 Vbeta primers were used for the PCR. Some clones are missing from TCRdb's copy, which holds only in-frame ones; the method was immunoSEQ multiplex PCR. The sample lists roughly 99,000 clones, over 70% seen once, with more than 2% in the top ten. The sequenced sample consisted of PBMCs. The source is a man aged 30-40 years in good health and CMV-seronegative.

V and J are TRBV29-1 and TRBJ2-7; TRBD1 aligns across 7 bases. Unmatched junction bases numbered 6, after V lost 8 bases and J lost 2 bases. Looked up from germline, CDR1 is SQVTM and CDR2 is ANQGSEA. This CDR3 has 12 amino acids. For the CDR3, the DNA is TGCAGCTTTTATGGACAGGCCTACGAGCAGTACTTC. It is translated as CSFYGQAYEQYF.

In nucleotides, the CDR3 is TGTGCCAGCAGTCGCATTGGACATTGGGACGAGCAGTACTTC. The encoded protein is CASSRIGHWDEQYF. This chain uses TRBV7-9 with TRBJ2-7; D might be TRBD1 (5 bases). Trimming took 6 bases from V and 5 from J, leaving 17 bases between them. In germline, CDR1 is SEHNR, CDR2 FQNEAQ (reference sequence). The CDR3 spans 14 residues.